This T cell receptor beta chain originates from a study of blood T cell repertoires in COVID-19. Overall study: PBMCs, B-cell-depleted T cells, or T cells provided the cDNA or gDNA that made up the material.

Source study methods: How many nucleated cells were present was estimated from reference gene primer amplification. Profiled with immunoSEQ multiplex PCR; TCRdb holds only in-frame clones, not every one. V and J calls and clone size come straight from that table; D and trimming were deduced from the DNA. The repertoire holds fewer than 700,000 clones, roughly nine tenths seen once, with around 8% in the top ten. The V end lost 5 bases, the J end lost 0 bases, and 7 bases lay between the germline ends. The CDR3 consists of 13 residues. The germline V gene encodes CDR1 LNHDA and CDR2 SQIVND (reference sequence).

This sequence was found in a woman in her forties or fifties with COVID-19, enrolled during active disease. The sequenced material came from peripheral blood. V is TRBV19 and J is TRBJ1-1; unclear D gene. The CDR3 here is CASSSQVNTEAFF. The CDR3 region has the DNA TGTGCCAGTAGTTCCCAGGTGAACACTGAAGCTTTCTTT.